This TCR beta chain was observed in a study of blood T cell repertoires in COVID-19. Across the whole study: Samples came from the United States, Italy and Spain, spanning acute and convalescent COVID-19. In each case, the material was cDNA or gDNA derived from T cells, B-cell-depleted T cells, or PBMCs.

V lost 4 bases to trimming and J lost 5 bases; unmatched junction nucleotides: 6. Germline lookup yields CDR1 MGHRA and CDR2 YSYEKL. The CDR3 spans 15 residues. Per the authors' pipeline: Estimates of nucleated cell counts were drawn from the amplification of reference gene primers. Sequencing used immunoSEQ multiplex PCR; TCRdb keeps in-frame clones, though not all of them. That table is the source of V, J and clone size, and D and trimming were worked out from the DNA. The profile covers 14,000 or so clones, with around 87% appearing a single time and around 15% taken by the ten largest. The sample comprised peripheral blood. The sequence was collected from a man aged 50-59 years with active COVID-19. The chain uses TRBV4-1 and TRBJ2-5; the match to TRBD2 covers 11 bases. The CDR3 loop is CASSPQLAGDETQYF. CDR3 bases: TGCGCCAGCAGCCCACAACTAGCGGGAGACGAGACCCAGTACTTC.